These 18 T cell receptor beta chains share one sample of origin, sequenced in a study of cytomegalovirus exposure and HLA in healthy donors. 60 Vbeta and 13 Jbeta primers were used in PCR. Clones were sequenced by immunoSEQ multiplex PCR, and TCRdb holds only the in-frame ones, with some missing. The sample comprises about 110,000 clones, around four fifths of which are singletons, and 2.5% to 3% rests with the top ten. Material for sequencing was PBMCs. Every receptor here comes from a woman in her sixties in good health and CMV-seropositive.

This clone has just one count. CDR3 protein: CASSPPQREYNEQFF. CDR3 sequence (DNA): TGTGCCAGCAGTCCCCCCCAGCGGGAATACAATGAGCAGTTCTTC. This sequence joins TRBV27 and TRBJ2-1; 7 bases agree with TRBD2. Germline V gives CDR1 MNHEY, CDR2 SMNVEV (reference sequence). The CDR3 runs to 15 residues. V trimming: 5 bases; J trimming: 4 bases; junction bases outside the gene matches: 8.

The chain carries TRBV5-1 and TRBJ2-2, with TRBD1 identical over 9 bases. With 1 base clipped from V and 5 bases from J, the junction kept 6 bases outside the gene matches. Per germline, CDR1 SGHRS and CDR2 YFSETQ. The CDR3 loop spans 16 amino acids. CDR3 coding DNA: TGCGCCAGCAGCTTGTCGGGACAGGGAGTAACCGGGGAGCTGTTTTTT. Translated: CASSLSGQGVTGELFF.

In this sample, this clone turned up a few times. The J gene is TRBJ2-7, the V gene TRBV5-6; weak D call: TRBD1 (5 bases). The CDR3 is made up of 13 amino acids. V dropped 8 bases and J dropped 0 bases, with 12 bases sitting between them. Germline V gene lookup returns CDR1 SGHDT and CDR2 YYEEEE. CDR3 sequence reads: CASNRQGSYEQYF. As DNA, the CDR3 is TGTGCCAGTAACAGGCAAGGCTCCTACGAGCAGTACTTC.

This sequence joins TRBV28 and TRBJ2-2, with D unclear. The CDR3 totals 15 residues. Germline V CDR1 and CDR2: MDHEN, SYDVKM. Deletions cut 5 bases from V and 1 base from J, with 11 bases between. The CDR3 protein is CASSPSYLNTGELFF. In DNA, the CDR3 is TGTGCCAGCAGTCCTAGTTACTTGAACACCGGGGAGCTGTTTTTT.

The CDR3 sequence is CASSLRLGYEQYF. As DNA, the CDR3 is TGTGCCAGCAGCTTACGACTTGGATACGAGCAGTACTTC. The chain combines TRBV7-9 with TRBJ2-7; D remains ambiguous. V was cut by 2 bases and J by 4 bases, with 9 bases left in between. Per germline, CDR1 SEHNR and CDR2 FQNEAQ (reference sequence). The CDR3 is 13 residues long.

This sequence joins TRBV7-2 and TRBJ1-1; 8 positions agree with TRBD1. The ends lost 1 base at V and 4 bases at J; junction bases unmatched: 5. Per the germline V gene, CDR1 is SGHTA and CDR2 is FQGNSA. The CDR3 spans 15 residues. The DNA of the CDR3 is TGTGCCAGCAGCTTAGGGGGAACAGGGGGCACTGAAGCTTTCTTT. Its translation: CASSLGGTGGTEAFF.

J is TRBJ2-3 and V is TRBV19, with TRBD1 matching 8 bases. The V segment lost 7 bases and the J segment 0 bases; nucleotides outside the gene matches: 6. CDR3 length: 15 residues. Germline assignment: CDR1 LNHDA and CDR2 SQIVND (reference sequence). CDR3 DNA sequence: TGTGCCAGTAATAGACAGGGGTTTAGCACAGATACGCAGTATTTT. This encodes CASNRQGFSTDTQYF.

The chain joins TRBV27 to TRBJ1-4; D gene uncertain. CDR3 size: 15 residues. CDR1 MNHEY and CDR2 SMNVEV come from the germline V gene (reference sequence). V was shortened by 5 bases and J by 7 bases, with 17 bases between the two germline ends. The CDR3 loop reads CASSECRQDIEKLFF. Here the CDR3 DNA reads TGTGCCAGCAGTGAGTGTCGGCAGGATATTGAAAAACTGTTTTTT.

This clone is categorized as medium-sized (0.01 to 0.1%). V gene TRBV5-1 combines with J gene TRBJ2-7, with D possibly being TRBD1 (6 bases). The CDR3 has 15 residues. The V and J ends lost 0 bases and 0 bases respectively, with 10 bases between them. Per the germline V gene, CDR1 is SGHRS and CDR2 is YFSETQ. CDR3 nucleotide sequence: TGCGCCAGCAGCTTGGACAGGACAGTCTCCTACGAGCAGTACTTC. The encoded protein is CASSLDRTVSYEQYF.

For the CDR3, the DNA is TGTGCCAGCAGTAAAACATCCCGACAGGGAGGCTATGGCTACACCTTC. This encodes CASSKTSRQGGYGYTF. The V gene is TRBV28, the J gene TRBJ1-2, with 7 bases identical to TRBD1. The V segment lost 5 bases and the J segment 4 bases; nucleotides outside the gene matches: 13. The CDR3 has 16 amino acids. Germline V gives CDR1 MDHEN, CDR2 SYDVKM.

The chain links TRBV28 to TRBJ1-5, with TRBD1 as a possible D gene (5 bases). The V gene's germline CDR1 is MDHEN and CDR2 SYDVKM. This CDR3 is built from 12 residues. Trimming left V 9 bases short and J 3 bases short, with 9 bases between. CDR3 in DNA: TGTGCCAGTCGGACACCCAATCAGCCCCAGCATTTT. Translated, it gives CASRTPNQPQHF.

This clone was observed once. The V gene is TRBV19, the J gene TRBJ2-5; 7 nucleotides line up with TRBD1. This CDR3 region has 15 residues. V dropped 3 bases and J dropped 0; count of bases not matched to a gene: 4. Germline-derived CDR1 and CDR2 are LNHDA and SQIVND (reference sequence). CDR3 bases: TGTGCCAGTAGTATTGGGACAGACAACCAAGAGACCCAGTACTTC. It is translated as CASSIGTDNQETQYF.

The gene calls are TRBV6-6 and TRBJ2-5, with no clear D. Germline loops: CDR1 MNHNY, CDR2 SVGAGI (reference sequence). The CDR3 covers 13 residues. With 8 bases removed from V and 3 bases from J, the gap between germline ends came to 13 bases. The CDR3 here is CASGFLGEETQYF. The CDR3 bases are TGTGCCAGCGGGTTTTTGGGCGAAGAGACCCAGTACTTC.

J is TRBJ1-2 and V is TRBV6-5; TRBD1 aligns across 12 bases. From germline, CDR1 is MNHEY and CDR2 SVGAGI. With 0 bases clipped from V and 7 bases from J, the junction kept 3 bases outside the gene matches. The CDR3 contains 15 residues. CDR3: CASSYSGTGGFGYTF. CDR3 nucleotide sequence: TGTGCCAGCAGTTACTCTGGGACAGGGGGCTTTGGCTACACCTTC.

J is TRBJ2-6 and V is TRBV11-2; 8 bases agree with TRBD1. CDR1 is SGHAT, CDR2 FQNNGV, per germline. The CDR3 length is 18 residues. V lost 1 base and J lost 4; bases outside the gene matches: 9. The CDR3 DNA reads as TGTGCCAGCAGCTTAGTGCGACAGGGGTTGCGGGGGGCCAACGTCCTGACTTTC. This gives the protein CASSLVRQGLRGANVLTF.

The table lists this clone with a count of one. The sample holds other DNA sequences that translate to the same CDR3. This rearrangement joins TRBV7-2 to TRBJ1-5; 7 bases map to TRBD1. The CDR3 totals 15 residues. CDR1 is SGHTA and CDR2 is FQGNSA in the germline V gene. V lost 2 bases, J lost 4 bases, and 5 bases stayed unmatched. In DNA, the CDR3 is TGTGCCAGCAGCTTATACAGGGGTGAAAATCAGCCCCAGCATTTT. It encodes CASSLYRGENQPQHF.

The chain recombines TRBV29-1 with TRBJ2-7; D unresolved. Germline V gene data show CDR1 as SQVTM and CDR2 as ANQGSEA. V lost 5 bases, J lost 2 bases, and 10 bases lay in between. The CDR3 totals 12 residues. The CDR3 DNA reads TGCAGCGTTTTTGTTCCTCCCTACGAGCAGTACTTC. Translation gives CSVFVPPYEQYF.

The V call is TRBV6-1, the J call TRBJ1-5, with a possible D match to TRBD1 (6 bases). V was shortened by 6 bases and J by 3 bases, with 15 bases between the two germline ends. Germline values: CDR1 MNHNS, CDR2 SASEGT. The CDR3 length is 15 residues. Here the CDR3 reads CASRIVQGVNQPQHF. The CDR3 nucleotides read TGTGCCAGCAGGATCGTACAGGGAGTCAATCAGCCCCAGCATTTT.